This record concerns one T cell receptor beta chain sequence. Its antigen is as yet unknown. Patients in the hyperthyroidism group, adults aged 18 to 65, were newly diagnosed, under 2 months' duration. The data originate from a study of Graves' ophthalmopathy and Graves' hyperthyroidism. Study background: Hyperthyroidism qualified as stable when ophthalmopathy did not develop within 18 months of follow-up.

Study-level findings and limits: The model predicted progression of ophthalmopathy with a sensitivity of about 68%, and its specificity was roughly 72%.

Beta-chain TCR CDR3 regions were amplified from RNA transcripts. An initial RT-PCR round employing HTBI primers preceded a second-round multiplex PCR. One entry per CDR3 protein, called by TCRdb with MiXCR from the multiplex PCR reads. The table records approximately 1.2 million distinct CDR3 sequences, approximately 35% of them present only once. Germline V gene lookup returns CDR1 ENHRY and CDR2 SYGVKD. This CDR3 comprises 15 residues. The V end lost 9 bases, the J end lost 0 bases, and 12 bases lay between the germline ends. J is TRBJ2-6 and V is TRBV10-3; TRBD2 is a possible D gene (6 bases). Specimen: peripheral blood or thyroid tissue (not recorded which). This TCR came from an adult man with Graves' hyperthyroidism. CDR3 sequence (DNA): TGTGCCATACGGGAGAGTGGCTCTGGGGCCAACGTCCTGACTTTC. It yields the protein CAIRESGSGANVLTF.